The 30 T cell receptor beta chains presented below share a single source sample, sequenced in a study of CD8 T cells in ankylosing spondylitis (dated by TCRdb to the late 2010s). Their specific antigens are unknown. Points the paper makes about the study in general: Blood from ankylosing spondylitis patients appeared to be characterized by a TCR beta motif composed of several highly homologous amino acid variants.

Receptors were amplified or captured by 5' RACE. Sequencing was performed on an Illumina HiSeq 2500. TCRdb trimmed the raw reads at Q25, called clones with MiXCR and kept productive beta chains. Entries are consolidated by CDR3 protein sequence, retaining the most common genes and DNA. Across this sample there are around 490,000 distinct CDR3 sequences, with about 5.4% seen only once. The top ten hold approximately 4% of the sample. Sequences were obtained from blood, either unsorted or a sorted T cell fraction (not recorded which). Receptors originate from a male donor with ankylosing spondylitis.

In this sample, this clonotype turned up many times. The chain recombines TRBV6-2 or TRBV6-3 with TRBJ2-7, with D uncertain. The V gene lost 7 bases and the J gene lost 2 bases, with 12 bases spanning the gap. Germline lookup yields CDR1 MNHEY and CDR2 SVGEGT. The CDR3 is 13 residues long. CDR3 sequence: CASTETAPYEQYF. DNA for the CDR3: TGTGCCAGCACTGAGACGGCACCCTACGAGCAGTACTTC.

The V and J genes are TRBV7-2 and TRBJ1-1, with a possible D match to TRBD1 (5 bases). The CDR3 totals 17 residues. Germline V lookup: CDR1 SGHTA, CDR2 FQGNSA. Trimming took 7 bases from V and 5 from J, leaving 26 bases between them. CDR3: CASTQYLDSGLATEAFF. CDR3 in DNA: TGTGCCAGCACCCAATACCTAGACAGTGGGCTCGCTACTGAAGCTTTCTTT.

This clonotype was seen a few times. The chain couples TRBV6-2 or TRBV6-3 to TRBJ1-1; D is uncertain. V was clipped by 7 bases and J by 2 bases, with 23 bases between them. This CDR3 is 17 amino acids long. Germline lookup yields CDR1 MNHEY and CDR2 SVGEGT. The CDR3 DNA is TGTGCCAGCAACGACTTCCCAAGGAGGGTTGGAAACACTGAAGCTTTCTTT. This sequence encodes CASNDFPRRVGNTEAFF.

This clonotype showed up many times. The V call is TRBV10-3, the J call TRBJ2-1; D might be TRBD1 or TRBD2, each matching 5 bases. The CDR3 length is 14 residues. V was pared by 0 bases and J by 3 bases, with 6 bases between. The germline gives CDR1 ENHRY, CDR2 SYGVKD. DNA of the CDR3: TGTGCCATCAGTGAGTCGGGGGACTACAATGAGCAGTTCTTC. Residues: CAISESGDYNEQFF.

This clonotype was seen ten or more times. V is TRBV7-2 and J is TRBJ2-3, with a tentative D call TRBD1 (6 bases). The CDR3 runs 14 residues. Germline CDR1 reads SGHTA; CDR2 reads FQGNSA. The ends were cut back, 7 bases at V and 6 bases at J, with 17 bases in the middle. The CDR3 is CASTLLGTSDTQYF. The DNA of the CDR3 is TGTGCCAGCACCCTCCTTGGGACAAGCGATACGCAGTATTTT.

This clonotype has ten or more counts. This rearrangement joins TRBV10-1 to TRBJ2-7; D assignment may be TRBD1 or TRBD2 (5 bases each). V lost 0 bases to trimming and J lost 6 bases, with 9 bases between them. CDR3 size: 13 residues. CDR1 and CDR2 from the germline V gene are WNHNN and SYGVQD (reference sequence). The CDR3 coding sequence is TGCGCCAGCAGTGAGTCGACGGGGCGCGAGCAGTACTTC. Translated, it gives CASSESTGREQYF.

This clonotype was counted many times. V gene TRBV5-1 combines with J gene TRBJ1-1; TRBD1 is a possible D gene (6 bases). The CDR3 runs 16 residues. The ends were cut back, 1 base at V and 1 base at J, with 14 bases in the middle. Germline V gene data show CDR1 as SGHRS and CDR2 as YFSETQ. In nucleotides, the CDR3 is TGCGCCAGCAGCTTGCTCGGGACACAAGAGAACACTGAAGCTTTCTTT. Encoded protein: CASSLLGTQENTEAFF.

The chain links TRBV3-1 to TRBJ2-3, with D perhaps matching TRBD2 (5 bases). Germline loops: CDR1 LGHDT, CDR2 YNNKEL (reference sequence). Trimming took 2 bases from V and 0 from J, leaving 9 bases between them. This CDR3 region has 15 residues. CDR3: CASSQPGTSTDTQYF. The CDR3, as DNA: TGTGCCAGCAGCCAACCGGGAACTAGCACAGATACGCAGTATTTT.

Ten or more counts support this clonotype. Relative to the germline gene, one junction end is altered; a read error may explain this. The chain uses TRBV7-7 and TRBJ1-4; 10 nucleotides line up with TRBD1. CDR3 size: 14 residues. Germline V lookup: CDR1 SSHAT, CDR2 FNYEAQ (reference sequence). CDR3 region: CASSSGQGREKLFF. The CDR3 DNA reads TGTGCTAGCAGCTCGGGACAGGGGAGGGAAAAACTGTTTTTT.

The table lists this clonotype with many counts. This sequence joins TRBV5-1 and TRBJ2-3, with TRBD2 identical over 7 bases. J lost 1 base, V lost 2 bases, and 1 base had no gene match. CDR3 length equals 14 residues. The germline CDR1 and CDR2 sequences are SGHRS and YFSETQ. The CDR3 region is CASSLTSGTDTQYF. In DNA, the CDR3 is TGCGCCAGCAGCTTAACTAGCGGCACAGATACGCAGTATTTT.

CDR3: CASSQPQGAEAFF. Here the CDR3 DNA reads TGCGCCAGCAGCCAACCACAGGGGGCTGAAGCTTTCTTT. V usage is TRBV4-1 and J usage is TRBJ1-1, with 8 nucleotides matching TRBD1. Germline V lookup: CDR1 MGHRA, CDR2 YSYEKL. This CDR3 is built from 13 residues. V lost 2 bases, J lost 6 bases, and 2 bases stayed unmatched.

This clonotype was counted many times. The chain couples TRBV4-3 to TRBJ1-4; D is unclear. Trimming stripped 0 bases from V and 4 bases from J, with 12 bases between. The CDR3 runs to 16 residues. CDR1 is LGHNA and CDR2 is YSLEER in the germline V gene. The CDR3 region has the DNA TGCGCCAGCAGCCAAGATCGGAACGGGGATAATGAAAAACTGTTTTTT. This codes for CASSQDRNGDNEKLFF.

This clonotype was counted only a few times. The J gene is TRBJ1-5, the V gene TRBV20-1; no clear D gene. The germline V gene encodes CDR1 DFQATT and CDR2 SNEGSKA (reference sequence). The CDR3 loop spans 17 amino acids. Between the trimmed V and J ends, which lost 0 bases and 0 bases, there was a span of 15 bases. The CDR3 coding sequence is TGCAGTGCTAGAGATCGGAGGGATCCTTATAGCAATCAGCCCCAGCATTTT. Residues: CSARDRRDPYSNQPQHF.

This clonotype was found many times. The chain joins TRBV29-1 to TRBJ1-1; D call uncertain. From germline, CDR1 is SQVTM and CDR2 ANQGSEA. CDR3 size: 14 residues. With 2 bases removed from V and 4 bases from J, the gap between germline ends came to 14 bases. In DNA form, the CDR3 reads TGCAGCGTTGAATGGGCACGGATAGGCACTGAAGCTTTCTTT. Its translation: CSVEWARIGTEAFF. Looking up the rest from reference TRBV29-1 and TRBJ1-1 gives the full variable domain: SAVISQKPSRDICQRGTSLTIQCQVDSQVTMMFWYRQQPGQSLTLIATANQGSEATYESGFVIDKFPISRPNLTFSTLTVSNMSPEDSSIYLCSVEWARIGTEAFFGQGTRLTVV.

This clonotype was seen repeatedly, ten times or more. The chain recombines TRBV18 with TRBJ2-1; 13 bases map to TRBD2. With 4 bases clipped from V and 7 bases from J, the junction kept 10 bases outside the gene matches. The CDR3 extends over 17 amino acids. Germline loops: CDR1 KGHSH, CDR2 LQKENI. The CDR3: CASSLIRTSGRANEQFF. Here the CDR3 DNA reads TGTGCCAGCTCACTAATACGTACTAGCGGGAGGGCGAATGAGCAGTTCTTC.

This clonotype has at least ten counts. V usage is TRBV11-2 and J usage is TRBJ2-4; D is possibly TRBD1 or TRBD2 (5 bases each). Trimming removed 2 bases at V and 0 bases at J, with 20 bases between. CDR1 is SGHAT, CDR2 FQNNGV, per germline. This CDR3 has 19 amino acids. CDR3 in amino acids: CASSLFYYVGTIAKNIQYF. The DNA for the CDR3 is TGTGCCAGCAGCTTATTCTATTATGTCGGGACCATAGCCAAAAACATTCAGTACTTC.

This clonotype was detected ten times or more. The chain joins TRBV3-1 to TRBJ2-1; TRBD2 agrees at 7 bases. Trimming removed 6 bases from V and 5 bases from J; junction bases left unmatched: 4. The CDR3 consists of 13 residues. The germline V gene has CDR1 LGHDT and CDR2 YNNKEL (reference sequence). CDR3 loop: CASRGSGDNEQFF. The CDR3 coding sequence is TGTGCCAGCAGAGGAAGCGGGGACAATGAGCAGTTCTTC.

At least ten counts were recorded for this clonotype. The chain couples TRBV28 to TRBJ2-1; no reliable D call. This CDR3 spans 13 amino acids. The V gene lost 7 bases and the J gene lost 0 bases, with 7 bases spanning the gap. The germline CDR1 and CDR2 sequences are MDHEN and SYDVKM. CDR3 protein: CASMTISYNEQFF. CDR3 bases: TGTGCCAGCATGACCATCTCCTACAATGAGCAGTTCTTC.

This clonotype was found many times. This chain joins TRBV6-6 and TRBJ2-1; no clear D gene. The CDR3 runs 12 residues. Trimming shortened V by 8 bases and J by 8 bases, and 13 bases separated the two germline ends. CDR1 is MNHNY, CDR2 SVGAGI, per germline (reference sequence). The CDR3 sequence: CASELTGYEQFF. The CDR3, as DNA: TGTGCCAGCGAACTAACTGGCTATGAGCAGTTCTTC.

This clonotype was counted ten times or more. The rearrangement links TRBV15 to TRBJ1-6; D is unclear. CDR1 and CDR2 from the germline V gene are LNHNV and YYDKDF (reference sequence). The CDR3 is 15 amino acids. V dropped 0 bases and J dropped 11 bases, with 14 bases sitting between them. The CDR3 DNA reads TGTGCCACCAGCAGAGACGCCGACCTGTCTACACCCCTCCACTTT. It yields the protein CATSRDADLSTPLHF.

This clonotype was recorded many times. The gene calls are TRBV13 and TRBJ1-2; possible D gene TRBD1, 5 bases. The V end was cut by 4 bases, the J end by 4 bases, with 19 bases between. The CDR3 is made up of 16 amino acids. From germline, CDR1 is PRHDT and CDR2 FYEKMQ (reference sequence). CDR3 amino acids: CASSSGPRGTGYGYTF. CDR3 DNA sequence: TGTGCCAGCAGCTCGGGGCCGAGGGGCACTGGCTATGGCTACACCTTC.

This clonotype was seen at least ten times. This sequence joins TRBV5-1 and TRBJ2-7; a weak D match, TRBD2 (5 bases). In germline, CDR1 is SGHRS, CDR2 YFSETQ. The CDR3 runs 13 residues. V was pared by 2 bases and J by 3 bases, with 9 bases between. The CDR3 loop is CASSFSRDYEQYF. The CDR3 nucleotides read TGCGCCAGCAGCTTTAGCCGGGACTACGAGCAGTACTTC.

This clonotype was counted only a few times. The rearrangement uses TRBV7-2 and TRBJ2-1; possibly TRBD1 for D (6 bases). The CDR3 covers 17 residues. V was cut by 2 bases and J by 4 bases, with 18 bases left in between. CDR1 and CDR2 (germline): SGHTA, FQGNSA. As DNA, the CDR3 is TGTGCCAGCAGCTTATTGATCAGGGGCGCGCCTTACAATGAGCAGTTCTTC. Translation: CASSLLIRGAPYNEQFF.

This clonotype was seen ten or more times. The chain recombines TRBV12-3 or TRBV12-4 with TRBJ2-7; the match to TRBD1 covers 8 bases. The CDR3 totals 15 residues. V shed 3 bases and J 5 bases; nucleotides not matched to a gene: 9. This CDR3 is CASSFQDRVIHEQYF. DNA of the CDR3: TGTGCCAGCAGTTTTCAGGACAGGGTCATCCACGAGCAGTACTTC.

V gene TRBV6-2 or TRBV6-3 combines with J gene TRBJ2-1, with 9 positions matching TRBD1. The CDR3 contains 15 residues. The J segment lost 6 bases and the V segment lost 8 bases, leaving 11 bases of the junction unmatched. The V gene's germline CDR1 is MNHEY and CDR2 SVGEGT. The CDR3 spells CASQQGTGYTNEQFF. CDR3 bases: TGTGCCAGCCAACAAGGGACAGGGTATACCAATGAGCAGTTCTTC.

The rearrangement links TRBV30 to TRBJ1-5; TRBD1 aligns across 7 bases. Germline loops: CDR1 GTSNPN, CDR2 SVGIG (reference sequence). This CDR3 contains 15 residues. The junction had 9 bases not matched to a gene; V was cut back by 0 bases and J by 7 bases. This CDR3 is CAWSVQDRMRQPQHF. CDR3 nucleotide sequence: TGTGCCTGGAGTGTACAGGACAGGATGAGACAGCCCCAGCATTTT.

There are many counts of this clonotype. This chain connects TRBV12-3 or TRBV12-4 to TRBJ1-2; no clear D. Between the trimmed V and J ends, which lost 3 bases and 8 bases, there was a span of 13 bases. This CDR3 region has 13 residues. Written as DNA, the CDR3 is TGTGCCAGCAGTTTTAGGGCCCGTCAGGGCTACACCTTC. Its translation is CASSFRARQGYTF.

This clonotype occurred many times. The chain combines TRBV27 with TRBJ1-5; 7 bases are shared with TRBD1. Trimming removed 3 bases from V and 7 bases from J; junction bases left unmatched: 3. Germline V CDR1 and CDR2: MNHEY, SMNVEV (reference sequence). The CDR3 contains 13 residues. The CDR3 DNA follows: TGTGCCAGCAGTTTTCAGGGGGGCCAGCCCCAGCATTTT. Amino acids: CASSFQGGQPQHF.

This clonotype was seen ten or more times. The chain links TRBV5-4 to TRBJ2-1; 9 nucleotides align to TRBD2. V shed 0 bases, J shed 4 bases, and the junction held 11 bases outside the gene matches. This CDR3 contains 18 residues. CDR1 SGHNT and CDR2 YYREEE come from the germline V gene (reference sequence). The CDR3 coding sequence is TGTGCCAGCAGCTTGGTGGCTAGCGGGGCCCATTTTTACAATGAGCAGTTCTTC. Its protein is CASSLVASGAHFYNEQFF.

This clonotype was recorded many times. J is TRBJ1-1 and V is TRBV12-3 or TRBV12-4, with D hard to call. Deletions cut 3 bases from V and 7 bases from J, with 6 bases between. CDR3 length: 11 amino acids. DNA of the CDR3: TGTGCCAGCAGTTTTTCCGGTGAAGCTTTCTTT. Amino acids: CASSFSGEAFF.